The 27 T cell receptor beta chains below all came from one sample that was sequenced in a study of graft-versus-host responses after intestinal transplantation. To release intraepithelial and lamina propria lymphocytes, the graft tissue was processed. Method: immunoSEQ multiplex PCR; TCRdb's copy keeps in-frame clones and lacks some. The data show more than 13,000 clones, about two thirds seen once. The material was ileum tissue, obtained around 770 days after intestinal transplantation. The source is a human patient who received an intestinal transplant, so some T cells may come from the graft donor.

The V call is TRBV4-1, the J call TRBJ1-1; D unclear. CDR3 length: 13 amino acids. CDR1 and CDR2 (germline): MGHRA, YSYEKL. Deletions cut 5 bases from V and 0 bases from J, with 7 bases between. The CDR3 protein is CASSDSLNTEAFF. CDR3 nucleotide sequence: TGCGCCAGCAGCGACTCGCTGAACACTGAAGCTTTCTTT.

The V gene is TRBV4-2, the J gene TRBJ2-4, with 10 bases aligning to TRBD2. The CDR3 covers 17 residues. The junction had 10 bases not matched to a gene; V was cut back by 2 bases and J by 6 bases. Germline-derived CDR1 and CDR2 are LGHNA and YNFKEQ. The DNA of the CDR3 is TGTGCCAGCAGCCAAACGGGAGCGGGAGGGCAAAGAAACATTCAGTACTTC. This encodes CASSQTGAGGQRNIQYF.

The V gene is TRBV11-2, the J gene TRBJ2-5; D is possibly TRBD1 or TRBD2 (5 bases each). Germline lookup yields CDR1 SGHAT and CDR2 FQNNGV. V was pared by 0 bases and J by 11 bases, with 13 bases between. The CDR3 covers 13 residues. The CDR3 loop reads CASSLDREGKQYF. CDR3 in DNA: TGTGCCAGCAGCTTAGATCGTGAGGGGAAGCAGTACTTC.

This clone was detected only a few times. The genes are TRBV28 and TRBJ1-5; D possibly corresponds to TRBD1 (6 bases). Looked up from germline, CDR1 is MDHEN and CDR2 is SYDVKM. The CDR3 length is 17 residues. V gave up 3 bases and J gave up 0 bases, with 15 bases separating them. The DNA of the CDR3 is TGTGCCAGCAGTTTTGAATTGGAGGGACATAGCAATCAGCCCCAGCATTTT. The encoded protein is CASSFELEGHSNQPQHF.

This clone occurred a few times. This chain's CDR3 is CASSQTKTSLAYEQYF. The CDR3, as DNA: TGTGCCAGCAGCCAGACTAAGACTAGCCTAGCCTACGAGCAGTACTTC. The chain combines TRBV14 with TRBJ2-7, with 7 nucleotides matching TRBD2. This CDR3 has 16 amino acids. Per germline, CDR1 SGHDN and CDR2 FVKESK. The trim removed 3 bases at V and 2 bases at J, leaving 10 bases unmatched.

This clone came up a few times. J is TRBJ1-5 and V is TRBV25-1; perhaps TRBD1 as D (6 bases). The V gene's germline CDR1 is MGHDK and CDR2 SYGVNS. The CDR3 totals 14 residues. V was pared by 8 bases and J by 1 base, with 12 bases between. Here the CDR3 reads CASAGGPSNQPQHF. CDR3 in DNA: TGTGCCAGCGCTGGGGGCCCGAGCAATCAGCCCCAGCATTTT.

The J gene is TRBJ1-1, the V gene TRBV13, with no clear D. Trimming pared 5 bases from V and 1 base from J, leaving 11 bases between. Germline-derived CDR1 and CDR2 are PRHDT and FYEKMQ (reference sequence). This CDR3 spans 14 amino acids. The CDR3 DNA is TGTGCCAGCAGCGGTAGGCGGGGGAACACTGAAGCTTTCTTT. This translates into CASSGRRGNTEAFF.

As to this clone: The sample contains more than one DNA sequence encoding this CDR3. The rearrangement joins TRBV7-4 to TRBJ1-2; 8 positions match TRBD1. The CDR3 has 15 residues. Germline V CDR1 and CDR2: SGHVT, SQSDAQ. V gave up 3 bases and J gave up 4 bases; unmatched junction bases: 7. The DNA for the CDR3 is TGTGCCAGCAGCTTGCCTCAGGGGGCGGGCTATGGCTACACCTTC. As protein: CASSLPQGAGYGYTF.

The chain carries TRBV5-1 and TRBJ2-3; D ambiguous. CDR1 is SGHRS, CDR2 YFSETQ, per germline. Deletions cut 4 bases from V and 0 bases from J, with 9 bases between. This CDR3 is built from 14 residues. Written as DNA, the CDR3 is TGCGCCAGCAGCCACAAGACTAGCACAGATACGCAGTATTTT. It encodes CASSHKTSTDTQYF. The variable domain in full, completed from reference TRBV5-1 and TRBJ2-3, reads KAGVTQTPRYLIKTRGQQVTLSCSPISGHRSVSWYQQTPGQGLQFLFEYFSETQRNKGNFPGRFSGRQFSNSRSEMNVSTLELGDSALYLCASSHKTSTDTQYFGPGTRLTVL.

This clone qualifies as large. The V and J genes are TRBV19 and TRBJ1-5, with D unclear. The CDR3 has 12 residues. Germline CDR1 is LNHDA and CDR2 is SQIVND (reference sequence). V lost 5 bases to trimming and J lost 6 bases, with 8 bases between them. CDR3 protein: CASSPGTQPQHF. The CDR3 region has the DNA TGTGCCAGTAGTCCCGGTACTCAGCCCCAGCATTTT. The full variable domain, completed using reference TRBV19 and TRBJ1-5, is DGGITQSPKYLFRKEGQNVTLSCEQNLNHDAMYWYRQDPGQGLRLIYYSQIVNDFQKGDIAEGYSVSREKKESFPLTVTSAQKNPTAFYLCASSPGTQPQHFGDGTRLSIL.

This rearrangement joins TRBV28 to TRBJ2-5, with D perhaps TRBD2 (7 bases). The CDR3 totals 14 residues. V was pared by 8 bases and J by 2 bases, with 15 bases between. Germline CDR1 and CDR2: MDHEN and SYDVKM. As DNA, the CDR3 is TGTGCCAGCCTTGGGGGGGCAGCACAAGAGACCCAGTACTTC. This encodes CASLGGAAQETQYF. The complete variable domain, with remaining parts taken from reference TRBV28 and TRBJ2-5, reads DVKVTQSSRYLVKRTGEKVFLECVQDMDHENMFWYRQDPGLGLRLIYFSYDVKMKEKGDIPEGYSVSREKKERFSLILESASTNQTSMYLCASLGGAAQETQYFGPGTRLLVL.

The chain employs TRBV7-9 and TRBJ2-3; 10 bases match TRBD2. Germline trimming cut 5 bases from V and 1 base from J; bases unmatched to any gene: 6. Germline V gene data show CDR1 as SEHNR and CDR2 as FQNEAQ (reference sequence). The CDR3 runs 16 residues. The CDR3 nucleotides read TGTGCCAGCAGCCCCCCTCTAGCGGGGGGCACAGATACGCAGTATTTT. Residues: CASSPPLAGGTDTQYF. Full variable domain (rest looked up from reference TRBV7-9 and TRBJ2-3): DTGVSQNPRHKITKRGQNVTFRCDPISEHNRLYWYRQTLGQGPEFLTYFQNEAQLEKSRLLSDRFSAERPKGSFSTLEIQRTEQGDSAMYLCASSPPLAGGTDTQYFGPGTRLTVL.

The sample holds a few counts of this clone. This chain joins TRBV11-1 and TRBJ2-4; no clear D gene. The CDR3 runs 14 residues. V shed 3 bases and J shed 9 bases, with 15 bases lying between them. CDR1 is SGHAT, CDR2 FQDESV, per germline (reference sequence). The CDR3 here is CASSFSLPSGIQYF. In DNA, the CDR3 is TGTGCCAGCAGCTTCTCCCTCCCCTCGGGCATTCAGTACTTC.

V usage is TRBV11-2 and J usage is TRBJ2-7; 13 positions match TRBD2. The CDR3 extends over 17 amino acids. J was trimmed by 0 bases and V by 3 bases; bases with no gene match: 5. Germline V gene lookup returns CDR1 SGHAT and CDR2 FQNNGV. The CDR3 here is CASSFWTSGGSSYEQYF. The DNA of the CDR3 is TGTGCCAGCAGCTTTTGGACTAGCGGGGGAAGCTCCTACGAGCAGTACTTC.

The chain's CDR3 is CASSDSSGRADTQYF. CDR3 DNA: TGTGCCAGCAGTGACTCTAGCGGGAGGGCAGATACGCAGTATTTT. The chain is built from TRBV6-4 and TRBJ2-3, with TRBD2 identical over 11 bases. The CDR3 length is 15 residues. Looked up from germline, CDR1 is MRHNA and CDR2 is SNTAGT. J lost 4 bases, V lost 0 bases, and 0 bases had no gene match.

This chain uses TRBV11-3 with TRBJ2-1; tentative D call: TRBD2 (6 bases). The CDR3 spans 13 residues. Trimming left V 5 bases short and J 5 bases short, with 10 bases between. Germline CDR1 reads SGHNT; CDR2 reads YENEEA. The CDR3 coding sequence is TGTGCCAGCAGCGGGGCGGGGAACAATGAGCAGTTCTTC. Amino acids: CASSGAGNNEQFF.

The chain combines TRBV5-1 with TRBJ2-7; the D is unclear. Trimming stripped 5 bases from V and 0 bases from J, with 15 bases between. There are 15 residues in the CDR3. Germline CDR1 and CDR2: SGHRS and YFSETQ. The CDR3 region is CASRGWDTGSYEQYF. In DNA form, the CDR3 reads TGCGCCAGCAGAGGATGGGATACGGGCTCCTACGAGCAGTACTTC.

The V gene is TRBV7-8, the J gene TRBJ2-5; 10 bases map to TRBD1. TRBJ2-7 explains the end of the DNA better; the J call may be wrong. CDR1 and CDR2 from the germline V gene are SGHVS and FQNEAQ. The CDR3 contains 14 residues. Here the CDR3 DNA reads TGTGCCAGCAGAAAGGACAGGGGGTTCGACGAGCAGTACTTC. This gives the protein CASRKDRGFDEQYF.

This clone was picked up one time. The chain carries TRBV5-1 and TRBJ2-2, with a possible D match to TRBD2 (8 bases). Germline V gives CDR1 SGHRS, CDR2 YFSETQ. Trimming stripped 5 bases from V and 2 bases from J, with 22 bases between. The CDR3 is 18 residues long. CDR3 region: CASRRTPGLGGNTGELFF. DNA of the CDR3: TGCGCCAGCAGACGTACCCCGGGACTAGGGGGCAACACCGGGGAGCTGTTTTTT. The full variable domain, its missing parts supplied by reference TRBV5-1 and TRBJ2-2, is KAGVTQTPRYLIKTRGQQVTLSCSPISGHRSVSWYQQTPGQGLQFLFEYFSETQRNKGNFPGRFSGRQFSNSRSEMNVSTLELGDSALYLCASRRTPGLGGNTGELFFGEGSRLTVL.

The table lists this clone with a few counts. CDR3 sequence: CASSEDNTGELFF. CDR3 DNA: TGTGCCAGCAGTGAGGACAACACCGGGGAGCTGTTTTTT. The chain is built from TRBV6-4 and TRBJ2-2; no clear D. The CDR3 spans 13 residues. From germline, CDR1 is MRHNA and CDR2 SNTAGT. Trimming pared 3 bases from V and 2 bases from J, leaving 4 bases between.

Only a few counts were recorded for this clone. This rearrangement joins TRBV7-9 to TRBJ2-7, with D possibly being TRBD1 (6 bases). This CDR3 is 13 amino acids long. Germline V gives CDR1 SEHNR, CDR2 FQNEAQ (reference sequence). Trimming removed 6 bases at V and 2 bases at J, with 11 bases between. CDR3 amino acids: CASSVDRAYEQYF. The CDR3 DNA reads TGTGCCAGCAGTGTGGACAGAGCCTACGAGCAGTACTTC.

The CDR3 coding sequence is TGTGCCAGCAGCGGACAACAGGGGAGGACTGAAGCTTTCTTT. Residues: CASSGQQGRTEAFF. This chain connects TRBV5-5 to TRBJ1-1; 7 bases are shared with TRBD1. V lost 4 bases and J lost 5; bases outside the gene matches: 8. In germline, CDR1 is SGHKS, CDR2 YYEKEE (reference sequence). The CDR3 contains 14 residues.

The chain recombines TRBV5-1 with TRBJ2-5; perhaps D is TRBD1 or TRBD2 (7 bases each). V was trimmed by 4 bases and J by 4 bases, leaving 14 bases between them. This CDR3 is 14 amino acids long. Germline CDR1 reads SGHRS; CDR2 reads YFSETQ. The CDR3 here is CASSADREGETQYF. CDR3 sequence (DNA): TGCGCCAGCAGCGCAGACAGGGAGGGAGAGACCCAGTACTTC.

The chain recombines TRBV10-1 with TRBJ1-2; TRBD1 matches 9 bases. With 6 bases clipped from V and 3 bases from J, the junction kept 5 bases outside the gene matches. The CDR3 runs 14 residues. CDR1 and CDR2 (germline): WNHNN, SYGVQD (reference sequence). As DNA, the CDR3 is TGCGCCAGCAGATCCCGGGACAGGGACTATGGCTACACCTTC. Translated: CASRSRDRDYGYTF.

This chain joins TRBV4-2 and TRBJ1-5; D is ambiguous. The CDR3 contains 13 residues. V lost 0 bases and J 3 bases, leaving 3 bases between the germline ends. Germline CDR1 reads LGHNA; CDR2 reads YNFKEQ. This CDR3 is CASSQEYNQPQHF. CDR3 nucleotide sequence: TGTGCCAGCAGCCAAGAATACAATCAGCCCCAGCATTTT.

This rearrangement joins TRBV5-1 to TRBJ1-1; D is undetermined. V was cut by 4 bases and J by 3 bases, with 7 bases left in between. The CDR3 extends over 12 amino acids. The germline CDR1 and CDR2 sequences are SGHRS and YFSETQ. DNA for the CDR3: TGCGCCAGCAGCCCGTCGGACACTGAAGCTTTCTTT. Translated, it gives CASSPSDTEAFF.

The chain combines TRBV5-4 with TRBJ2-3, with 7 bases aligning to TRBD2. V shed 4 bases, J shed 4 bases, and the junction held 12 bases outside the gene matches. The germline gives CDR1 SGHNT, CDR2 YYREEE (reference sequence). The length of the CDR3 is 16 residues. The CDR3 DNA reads TGTGCCAGCAGCACCCCTTTGGGCGGGAGCCCAGATACGCAGTATTTT. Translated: CASSTPLGGSPDTQYF.